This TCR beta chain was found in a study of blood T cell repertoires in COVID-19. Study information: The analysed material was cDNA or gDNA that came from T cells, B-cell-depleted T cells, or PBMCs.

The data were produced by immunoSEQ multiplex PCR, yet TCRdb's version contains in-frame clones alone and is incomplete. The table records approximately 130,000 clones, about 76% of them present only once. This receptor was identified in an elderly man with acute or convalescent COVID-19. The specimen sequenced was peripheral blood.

The CDR3 sequence is CASSRTGAITGELFF. In DNA, the CDR3 is TGTGCCAGCAGTCGGACAGGGGCAATCACCGGGGAGCTGTTTTTT. The chain has TRBV5-4 and TRBJ2-2; the match to TRBD1 covers 9 bases. The CDR3 length is 15 residues. Unmatched junction bases numbered 6, after V lost 5 bases and J lost 4 bases. CDR1 SGHNT and CDR2 YYREEE come from the germline V gene (reference sequence).